What follows are 27 T cell receptor beta chains derived from one specimen sequenced in a study of breast tumors, draining lymph nodes, adjacent tissues. TCRdb re-called the multiplex PCR reads through MiXCR, storing one row per CDR3 protein. Among around 140,000 distinct CDR3 sequences listed, around 22% were seen once. Breast cancer patients provided tissue from their axillary draining lymph nodes. Sequenced sample: axillary lymph node tissue. These receptors came from a female donor with breast cancer. Some clones in this sample may be carry-over from other donors' samples.

Ten or more counts support this clonotype. This sequence joins TRBV7-2 and TRBJ2-1; 9 bases are shared with TRBD1. In germline, CDR1 is SGHTA, CDR2 FQGNSA. V lost 4 bases to trimming and J lost 5 bases; unmatched junction nucleotides: 6. This CDR3 is 15 amino acids long. The CDR3 loop is CASSYRDRVDNEQFF. The DNA for the CDR3 is TGTGCCAGCAGCTACCGGGACAGGGTGGACAATGAGCAGTTCTTC.

This clonotype was recorded many times. The CDR3 is CASSPRGGPSYNEQFF. CDR3 coding DNA: TGTGCCAGCAGTCCCCGAGGGGGCCCCTCCTACAATGAGCAGTTCTTC. The genes are TRBV7-9 and TRBJ2-1; the match to TRBD1 covers 7 bases. The CDR3 consists of 16 residues. The V gene's germline CDR1 is SEHNR and CDR2 FQNEAQ (reference sequence). Trimming took 6 bases from V and 0 from J; bases not matched to a gene: 8.

Points on this clonotype: This could be a read error, since a much larger clone is one nucleotide away. As the CDR3 is not closed by the conserved phenylalanine or tryptophan, this likely results from a read error. The chain is built from TRBV30 and TRBJ2-5; TRBD2 matches 8 bases. V was clipped by 4 bases and J by 3 bases; unmatched bases: 10. This CDR3 spans 15 amino acids. Germline-derived CDR1 and CDR2 are GTSNPN and SVGIG (reference sequence). CDR3 loop: CAWTVGSSGEETQYL. Here the CDR3 DNA reads TGTGCCTGGACGGTCGGCAGTAGCGGGGAAGAGACCCAGTACCTC.

In its sample, this clonotype was seen many times. The rearrangement joins TRBV4-1 to TRBJ2-7; possibly TRBD2 for D (6 bases). CDR1 is MGHRA and CDR2 is YSYEKL in the germline V gene. CDR3 length: 15 amino acids. The V end was cut by 4 bases, the J end by 3 bases, with 16 bases between. CDR3 nucleotide sequence: TGCGCCAGCAGCCTCGAAAGCGGGTCCCACTACGAGCAGTACTTC. It yields the protein CASSLESGSHYEQYF.

Many counts were recorded for this clonotype. The V and J genes are TRBV14 and TRBJ2-1, with D possibly matching TRBD1 (5 bases). V was shortened by 1 base and J by 3 bases, with 10 bases between the two germline ends. The CDR3 is 15 residues long. CDR1 and CDR2 (germline): SGHDN, FVKESK. The CDR3: CASSQGQSNYNEQFF. The CDR3 DNA follows: TGTGCCAGCAGCCAAGGACAGTCCAACTACAATGAGCAGTTCTTC.

In its sample, this clonotype was seen many times. V is TRBV10-3 and J is TRBJ2-3; unclear D gene. The CDR3 length is 11 residues. The V and J ends lost 5 bases and 1 base respectively, with 1 base between them. Germline loops: CDR1 ENHRY, CDR2 SYGVKD. As DNA, the CDR3 is TGTGCCATCAGTCGCACAGATACGCAGTATTTT. This encodes CAISRTDTQYF.

With regard to this clonotype: Possible read error: a much larger clone is one base away. The V call is TRBV2, the J call TRBJ2-2; the D gene is possibly TRBD2 (6 bases). The CDR3 loop spans 14 amino acids. CDR1 is SNHLY, CDR2 FYNNEI, per germline. In DNA, the CDR3 is TGTGCCAGCATGGGGGGAGCGAACATCGGGGAGCTGTTTTTT. Translated, it gives CASMGGANIGELFF.

There are many counts of this clonotype. V usage is TRBV5-5 and J usage is TRBJ2-7; D is perhaps TRBD1 (5 bases). The CDR3 runs 14 residues. V lost 0 bases to trimming and J lost 5 bases, with 12 bases between them. Germline V gene data show CDR1 as SGHKS and CDR2 as YYEKEE (reference sequence). As DNA, the CDR3 is TGTGCCAGCAGCTTGGGGCTGACAGAGAACGAGCAGTACTTC. Residues: CASSLGLTENEQYF.

This clonotype was seen a handful of times. The chain links TRBV27 to TRBJ2-6; D remains unclear. The CDR3 is 17 amino acids. Germline V gene lookup returns CDR1 MNHEY and CDR2 SMNVEV (reference sequence). The V and J ends lost 11 bases and 2 bases respectively, with 22 bases between them. The CDR3, as DNA: TGTGCCTTACGACCCCACCCAGAACCGGCTGGGGCCAACGTCCTGACTTTC. Its translation: CALRPHPEPAGANVLTF. Supplemented by reference TRBV27 and TRBJ2-6, the full variable domain reads EAQVTQNPRYLITVTGKKLTVTCSQNMNHEYMSWYRQDPGLGLRQIYYSMNVEVTDKGDVPEGYKVSRKEKRNFPLILESPSPNQTSLYFCALRPHPEPAGANVLTFGAGSRLTVL.

The chain couples TRBV29-1 to TRBJ2-1; D remains ambiguous. The CDR3 is 13 amino acids. Germline-derived CDR1 and CDR2 are SQVTM and ANQGSEA. The V gene lost 1 base and the J gene lost 8 bases, with 12 bases spanning the gap. CDR3 in DNA: TGCAGCGTTGAAGGTAGCACCGTCGATGAGCAGTTCTTC. This encodes CSVEGSTVDEQFF.

This clonotype was found a few times. The gene calls are TRBV5-1 and TRBJ2-2, with TRBD1 identical over 10 bases. Trimming removed 1 base from V and 5 bases from J; junction bases left unmatched: 8. Germline V gene lookup returns CDR1 SGHRS and CDR2 YFSETQ. The CDR3 has 17 residues. The chain's CDR3 is CASSLHRDRGGTGELFF. CDR3 in DNA: TGCGCCAGCAGCTTGCACCGGGACAGGGGAGGTACCGGGGAGCTGTTTTTT. Supplemented by reference TRBV5-1 and TRBJ2-2, the full variable domain reads KAGVTQTPRYLIKTRGQQVTLSCSPISGHRSVSWYQQTPGQGLQFLFEYFSETQRNKGNFPGRFSGRQFSNSRSEMNVSTLELGDSALYLCASSLHRDRGGTGELFFGEGSRLTVL.

J is TRBJ1-1 and V is TRBV9, with a possible D match to TRBD1 (5 bases). CDR1 SGDLS and CDR2 YYNGEE come from the germline V gene. The V end was cut by 4 bases, the J end by 2 bases, with 21 bases between. CDR3 size: 17 residues. This chain's CDR3 is CASSPRDAITLNTEAFF. The CDR3 bases are TGTGCCAGCAGCCCCCGGGACGCCATAACCCTTAACACTGAAGCTTTCTTT.

Points on this clonotype: Since a much larger clone is just one base distant, this may be a read error. The CDR3 carries no conserved terminal phenylalanine or tryptophan, so it likely arises from a read error. The chain has TRBV15 and TRBJ1-3; tentative D call: TRBD1 (5 bases). CDR1 and CDR2 from the germline V gene are LNHNV and YYDKDF (reference sequence). CDR3 length: 19 residues. The V and J ends lost 0 bases and 0 bases respectively, with 18 bases between them. CDR3: CATSRDLRGFSSSGNTIYS. DNA of the CDR3: TGTGCCACCAGCAGAGATTTGCGGGGCTTTTCGAGCTCTGGAAACACCATATATTCT.

The table lists this clonotype with many counts. The CDR3 nucleotides read TGTGCCAGCAGCTTAGATCTAACTAGCGGGAGCTACGAGCAGTACTTC. It translates to CASSLDLTSGSYEQYF. The chain joins TRBV11-2 to TRBJ2-7; 11 bases fit TRBD2. Per germline, CDR1 SGHAT and CDR2 FQNNGV. V was pared by 0 bases and J by 3 bases, with 4 bases of the junction left unmatched. This CDR3 has 16 residues. Looking up the rest from reference TRBV11-2 and TRBJ2-7 gives the full variable domain: EAGVAQSPRYKIIEKRQSVAFWCNPISGHATLYWYQQILGQGPKLLIQFQNNGVVDDSQLPKDRFSAERLKGVDSTLKIQPAKLEDSAVYLCASSLDLTSGSYEQYFGPGTRLTVT.

In this sample, this clonotype turned up many times. The rearrangement uses TRBV5-8 and TRBJ2-7; 9 bases fit TRBD2. The V gene's germline CDR1 is SGHTS and CDR2 YDEGEE. Trimming cost V 2 bases and J 6 bases; bases outside gene matches: 6. The CDR3 totals 14 residues. CDR3 bases: TGTGCCAGCAGCTTAGGCGGGAGGGCCTCCGAGCAGTACTTC. This sequence encodes CASSLGGRASEQYF.

This clonotype was observed a handful of times. V usage is TRBV3-1 and J usage is TRBJ2-5; D may be TRBD2 (5 bases). Trimming stripped 0 bases from V and 1 base from J, with 15 bases between. This CDR3 is built from 17 residues. Germline V CDR1 and CDR2: LGHDT, YNNKEL (reference sequence). The DNA for the CDR3 is TGTGCCAGCAGCCAAGAGGTGTTAGCGATCTCCCAAGAGACCCAGTACTTC. This gives the protein CASSQEVLAISQETQYF.

The chain is built from TRBV27 and TRBJ2-7; D is perhaps TRBD2 (6 bases). V lost 2 bases and J lost 2, with 28 bases in between. The germline gives CDR1 MNHEY, CDR2 SMNVEV (reference sequence). The CDR3 sequence is 20 residues long. CDR3 amino acids: CASSLRPPVLRDFFPYEQYF. CDR3 DNA sequence: TGTGCCAGCAGTTTACGCCCTCCCGTTTTGCGGGATTTTTTCCCCTACGAGCAGTACTTC.

This clonotype was observed many times. The chain carries TRBV27 and TRBJ2-7, with D possibly being TRBD1 or TRBD2 (6 bases each). V was cut by 6 bases and J by 4 bases, with 13 bases left in between. This CDR3 comprises 13 residues. Germline values: CDR1 MNHEY, CDR2 SMNVEV (reference sequence). DNA for the CDR3: TGTGCCAGCAGACCTAGGGGGGAATACGAGCAGTACTTC. Its translation is CASRPRGEYEQYF.

This sequence joins TRBV10-3 and TRBJ2-2, with 9 bases fitting TRBD2. This CDR3 has 17 residues. CDR1 ENHRY and CDR2 SYGVKD come from the germline V gene. V dropped 0 bases and J dropped 6; count of bases not matched to a gene: 8. CDR3 in DNA: TGTGCCATCAGTGAGTCGGTAGCGGGAGTTCGGGCCGGGGAGCTGTTTTTT. Encoded protein: CAISESVAGVRAGELFF.

This clonotype was observed many times. The chain uses TRBV12-5 and TRBJ2-1, with D maybe TRBD1 (6 bases). This CDR3 comprises 14 residues. V shed 11 bases and J shed 5 bases, with 19 bases lying between them. The germline V gene has CDR1 LGHNT and CDR2 FRNRAP. CDR3 protein: CACEGVLIHNEQFF. In nucleotides, the CDR3 is TGTGCTTGTGAGGGGGTATTAATTCACAATGAGCAGTTCTTC. Variable domain in full (rest from reference TRBV12-5 and TRBJ2-1): DARVTQTPRHKVTEMGQEVTMRCQPILGHNTVFWYRQTMMQGLELLAYFRNRAPLDDSGMPKDRFSAEMPDATLATLKIQPSEPRDSAVYFCACEGVLIHNEQFFGPGTRLTVL.

This clonotype was counted at least ten times. CDR3 region: CASSVGGTDYEQYF. The CDR3 DNA sequence: TGTGCCAGCAGCGTAGGAGGGACAGACTACGAGCAGTACTTC. The chain carries TRBV9 and TRBJ2-7, with 7 bases aligning to TRBD1. This CDR3 is built from 14 residues. Germline CDR1 SGDLS, CDR2 YYNGEE. The V and J ends lost 0 bases and 3 bases, in that order; junction bases with no gene match: 3.

Ten or more counts support this clonotype. This rearrangement joins TRBV20-1 to TRBJ2-5, with D possibly being TRBD2 (5 bases). With 1 base removed from V and 6 bases from J, the gap between germline ends came to 12 bases. The CDR3 totals 13 residues. Germline V gene data show CDR1 as DFQATT and CDR2 as SNEGSKA (reference sequence). CDR3 in DNA: TGCAGTGCTAGAGGGGCTAGCTCGCAGACCCAGTACTTC. Amino acids: CSARGASSQTQYF.

The gene calls are TRBV18 and TRBJ2-1, with 10 bases fitting TRBD1. Trimming removed 3 bases from V and 7 bases from J; junction bases left unmatched: 9. Germline-derived CDR1 and CDR2 are KGHSH and LQKENI. The CDR3 has 16 amino acids. The CDR3 sequence: CASSPPTGGGGNEQFF. CDR3 in DNA: TGTGCCAGCTCACCTCCGACAGGGGGCGGGGGGAATGAGCAGTTCTTC.

This clonotype showed up many times. This chain joins TRBV10-3 and TRBJ2-7, with D possibly being TRBD1 (5 bases). The germline V gene has CDR1 ENHRY and CDR2 SYGVKD. This CDR3 contains 13 residues. The V end lost 5 bases, the J end lost 0 bases, and 8 bases lay between the germline ends. The CDR3 DNA follows: TGTGCCATCAGTCACAGGCTCTCCTACGAGCAGTACTTC. This sequence encodes CAISHRLSYEQYF.

This clonotype was detected ten times or more. The V call is TRBV7-3, the J call TRBJ2-2, with D perhaps TRBD2 (5 bases). Between the trimmed V and J ends, which lost 2 bases and 5 bases, there was a span of 6 bases. This CDR3 has 13 residues. Per the germline V gene, CDR1 is SGHTA and CDR2 is FQGTGA. This chain's CDR3 is CASSLSGTGELFF. Written as DNA, the CDR3 is TGTGCCAGCAGCTTATCGGGGACCGGGGAGCTGTTTTTT.

The chain uses TRBV5-4 and TRBJ2-5; 9 nucleotides agree with TRBD2. Germline values: CDR1 SGHNT, CDR2 YYREEE (reference sequence). J gave up 4 bases and V 2 bases, and 3 bases lay outside the gene matches. This CDR3 is built from 14 residues. The CDR3: CASSFKLAGETQYF. In DNA form, the CDR3 reads TGTGCCAGCAGCTTTAAACTAGCGGGAGAGACCCAGTACTTC.

This clonotype showed up just once. The chain links TRBV27 to TRBJ2-4; D not resolved. The CDR3 sequence is 15 residues long. CDR1 and CDR2 (germline): MNHEY, SMNVEV (reference sequence). V was cut by 2 bases and J by 0 bases, with 8 bases left in between. The CDR3 sequence: CASSLATPAKNIQYF. Here the CDR3 DNA reads TGTGCCAGCAGTTTAGCCACCCCAGCCAAAAACATTCAGTACTTC.